This T cell receptor (beta chain) is drawn from a study of blood T cell repertoires in COVID-19. Study-wide context: The United States, Italy and Spain supplied acute and convalescent COVID-19 samples. From T cells, B-cell-depleted T cells, or PBMCs came the material, which was cDNA or gDNA.

Methods used by the authors: Amplification of reference gene primers provided the estimated nucleated cell counts. The assay was immunoSEQ multiplex PCR, and TCRdb's table has in-frame clones only and misses some. Clone size and the V and J calls come from that table; the DNA yielded D and trimming. The sample includes 50,000 to 70,000 clones, 65% to 85% of them seen just once. The germline CDR1 and CDR2 sequences are SGHVS and FQNEAQ. CDR3 length equals 16 residues. The junction had 11 bases not matched to a gene; V was cut back by 2 bases and J by 6 bases. The receptor was isolated from a man in his 70s with active COVID-19. The sample comprised peripheral blood. The chain joins TRBV7-8 to TRBJ2-7, with 9 positions matching TRBD2. CDR3: CASSLRGVAGAVEQYF. CDR3 coding DNA: TGTGCCAGCAGCTTAAGAGGCGTAGCGGGAGCGGTCGAGCAGTACTTC.